A single sample gave rise to the 20 T cell receptor beta chains below, sequenced in a study of cytomegalovirus exposure and HLA in healthy donors. This PCR relied on a set of 60 Vbeta primers and 13 Jbeta primers. Here immunoSEQ multiplex PCR was the method, and the copy in TCRdb shows in-frame clones only, minus some. The sample carries about 200,000 clones, around 80% recorded once. Sequenced input: PBMCs. These receptors were collected from a man in his fifties or sixties in good health and CMV-seronegative.

This chain uses TRBV18 with TRBJ1-1, with D possibly TRBD1 on 6 matching bases. Per germline, CDR1 KGHSH and CDR2 LQKENI. Trimming removed 3 bases from V and 1 base from J, with 12 bases in between. The CDR3 spans 15 residues. The CDR3 DNA is TGTGCCAGCTCACCCTGGGGGGGGGCGAACACTGAAGCTTTCTTT. It specifies CASSPWGGANTEAFF.

This clone was counted between two and nine times. The genes are TRBV4-1 and TRBJ2-2; a possible D gene is TRBD2 (5 bases). CDR1 and CDR2 from the germline V gene are MGHRA and YSYEKL. Trimming pared 4 bases from V and 5 bases from J, leaving 11 bases between. CDR3 length equals 14 residues. The CDR3 DNA reads as TGCGCCAGCAGCCTAAGACGGGGAACCGGGGAGCTGTTTTTT. Encoded protein: CASSLRRGTGELFF.

The DNA for the CDR3 is TGTGCCAGCCCGGCCCCGGGGTCTGGGTTGGGTACGCAGTATTTT. Protein: CASPAPGSGLGTQYF. The chain carries TRBV7-9 and TRBJ2-3; TRBD2 might be the D (5 bases). V was trimmed by 8 bases and J by 8 bases, leaving 23 bases between them. Germline-derived CDR1 and CDR2 are SEHNR and FQNEAQ (reference sequence). The CDR3 has 15 amino acids.

V is TRBV7-2 and J is TRBJ1-5, with 9 bases that match TRBD1. Germline V CDR1 and CDR2: SGHTA, FQGNSA. The CDR3 has 13 amino acids. Trimming at V came to 3 bases and at J to 6 bases, leaving 0 bases not matched to a gene. The CDR3 nucleotides read TGTGCCAGCAGCTTGGACAGGGGTCAGCCCCAGCATTTT. It translates to CASSLDRGQPQHF.

The genes are TRBV5-1 and TRBJ1-2, with 7 positions matching TRBD1. The CDR3 spans 16 residues. Unmatched junction bases numbered 9, after V lost 4 bases and J lost 0 bases. From germline, CDR1 is SGHRS and CDR2 YFSETQ. In nucleotides, the CDR3 is TGCGCCAGCAGCGATAAATCCACAGGGGCTAACTATGGCTACACCTTC. Amino acids: CASSDKSTGANYGYTF.

CDR3 region: CASCRDRGVGEQYF. The CDR3 DNA reads TGCGCCAGCTGCAGGGACAGGGGAGTCGGCGAGCAGTACTTC. V usage is TRBV5-1 and J usage is TRBJ2-7; 10 nucleotides match TRBD1. Losses at the gene ends were 7 bases for V and 6 bases for J; bases not matched to a gene: 10. The CDR3 is made up of 14 amino acids. Germline V CDR1 and CDR2: SGHRS, YFSETQ.

This sequence joins TRBV7-7 and TRBJ2-3, with 10 nucleotides matching TRBD2. Germline CDR1 is SSHAT and CDR2 is FNYEAQ (reference sequence). The CDR3 totals 16 residues. The J segment lost 7 bases and the V segment lost 5 bases, leaving 12 bases of the junction unmatched. CDR3 loop: CASSPSSGSGLNTQYF. The CDR3 region has the DNA TGTGCCAGCAGCCCATCTAGCGGGAGCGGGTTAAATACGCAGTATTTT.

The chain has TRBV5-1 and TRBJ1-1, with a possible D match to TRBD1 (6 bases). The V and J ends lost 3 bases and 3 bases respectively, with 15 bases between them. This CDR3 is 15 amino acids long. Germline V gives CDR1 SGHRS, CDR2 YFSETQ. In nucleotides, the CDR3 is TGCGCCAGCAGCTCGATACAGGGCAAGTACACTGAAGCTTTCTTT. Protein: CASSSIQGKYTEAFF.

The chain employs TRBV19 and TRBJ1-5; 7 bases line up with TRBD1. This CDR3 is built from 14 residues. Germline values: CDR1 LNHDA, CDR2 SQIVND (reference sequence). J lost 3 bases, V lost 2 bases, and 1 base had no gene match. Here the CDR3 DNA reads TGTGCCAGTAGTATAACAGGGGTCAATCAGCCCCAGCATTTT. Protein: CASSITGVNQPQHF.

This rearrangement joins TRBV5-1 to TRBJ2-7, with 7 bases that match TRBD1. The CDR3 contains 14 residues. V shed 1 base, J shed 0 bases, and the junction held 1 base outside the gene matches. Germline-derived CDR1 and CDR2 are SGHRS and YFSETQ. This CDR3 reads CASSLTGDSYEQYF. The DNA for the CDR3 is TGCGCCAGCAGCTTGACAGGGGACTCCTACGAGCAGTACTTC. The whole variable domain, filled in from reference TRBV5-1 and TRBJ2-7, reads KAGVTQTPRYLIKTRGQQVTLSCSPISGHRSVSWYQQTPGQGLQFLFEYFSETQRNKGNFPGRFSGRQFSNSRSEMNVSTLELGDSALYLCASSLTGDSYEQYFGPGTRLTVT.

The chain combines TRBV4-2 with TRBJ1-3; possibly TRBD1 for D (5 bases). CDR1 and CDR2 from the germline V gene are LGHNA and YNFKEQ. The CDR3 totals 15 residues. The V end lost 0 bases, the J end lost 2 bases, and 8 bases lay between the germline ends. The CDR3 bases are TGTGCCAGCAGCCAAGATCGGGGGGCTGGAAACACCATATATTTT. It codes for CASSQDRGAGNTIYF.

This clone appeared a single time. This chain joins TRBV15 and TRBJ2-1; 11 nucleotides agree with TRBD2. The V segment lost 7 bases and the J segment 5 bases; nucleotides outside the gene matches: 1. This CDR3 has 13 amino acids. Germline V gene lookup returns CDR1 LNHNV and CDR2 YYDKDF (reference sequence). The CDR3 DNA is TGTGCCACCAAGGGACTAGCGGACAATGAGCAGTTCTTC. It encodes CATKGLADNEQFF.

The chain uses TRBV28 and TRBJ2-5, with D tentatively TRBD1 (6 bases). Germline lookup yields CDR1 MDHEN and CDR2 SYDVKM. The CDR3 is made up of 14 amino acids. Trimming stripped 7 bases from V and 11 bases from J, with 23 bases between. The CDR3 sequence is CASKGSRDTERQYF. Here the CDR3 DNA reads TGTGCCAGCAAAGGGTCCCGGGACACCGAGAGACAGTACTTC.

This clone was detected only a few times. The CDR3 DNA sequence: TGTGCCAGCAGCTCCGGCTCTGGGGCCAACGTCCTGACTTTC. Translation: CASSSGSGANVLTF. The chain has TRBV28 and TRBJ2-6; D remains unclear. This CDR3 spans 14 amino acids. Trimming removed 6 bases at V and 0 bases at J, with 6 bases between. CDR1 and CDR2 (germline): MDHEN, SYDVKM.

The chain joins TRBV11-2 to TRBJ1-1; 11 bases agree with TRBD1. Trimming cost V 3 bases and J 0 bases; bases outside gene matches: 6. CDR1 SGHAT and CDR2 FQNNGV come from the germline V gene. CDR3 size: 17 residues. CDR3 nucleotides: TGTGCCAGCAGCTTGACGGGACAGGGGGGCCTGAACACTGAAGCTTTCTTT. Encoded protein: CASSLTGQGGLNTEAFF. Filled out from reference TRBV11-2 and TRBJ1-1, the complete variable domain reads EAGVAQSPRYKIIEKRQSVAFWCNPISGHATLYWYQQILGQGPKLLIQFQNNGVVDDSQLPKDRFSAERLKGVDSTLKIQPAKLEDSAVYLCASSLTGQGGLNTEAFFGQGTRLTVV.

The rearrangement uses TRBV7-9 and TRBJ2-1, with TRBD2 matching 7 bases. CDR1 SEHNR and CDR2 FQNEAQ come from the germline V gene (reference sequence). The CDR3 is made up of 14 amino acids. J lost 2 bases, V lost 5 bases, and 3 bases had no gene match. This CDR3 reads CASSQTSAYNEQFF. The CDR3 nucleotides read TGTGCCAGCAGCCAAACTAGCGCCTACAATGAGCAGTTCTTC.

The V gene is TRBV28, the J gene TRBJ2-3, with 13 bases lining up with TRBD2. The CDR3 totals 15 residues. Per the germline V gene, CDR1 is MDHEN and CDR2 is SYDVKM. The V gene end was trimmed by 6 bases and the J gene end by 4 bases; junction bases not matched to a gene: 4. The CDR3, as DNA: TGTGCCAGCAGACTAGCGGGAGGGGTCCCAGATACGCAGTATTTT. This translates into CASRLAGGVPDTQYF. The full variable domain, in which reference TRBV28 and TRBJ2-3 provide the parts outside the CDR3, is DVKVTQSSRYLVKRTGEKVFLECVQDMDHENMFWYRQDPGLGLRLIYFSYDVKMKEKGDIPEGYSVSREKKERFSLILESASTNQTSMYLCASRLAGGVPDTQYFGPGTRLTVL.

Concerning this clone: A junction boundary mismatches the germline segment, possibly from a read error. The chain couples TRBV28 to TRBJ2-6; 9 nucleotides agree with TRBD2. The length of the CDR3 is 17 residues. Germline V CDR1 and CDR2: MDHEN, SYDVKM. The CDR3 reads CASSPRGGGSGANGLTF. In nucleotides, the CDR3 is TGTGCCAGCAGTCCGCGGGGGGGAGGTTCTGGGGCCAACGGCCTGACTTTC.

The chain combines TRBV28 with TRBJ2-5; 11 bases fit TRBD2. The CDR3 is made up of 13 amino acids. The germline V gene has CDR1 MDHEN and CDR2 SYDVKM. V trimming: 10 bases; J trimming: 2 bases; junction bases outside the gene matches: 3. This CDR3 reads CATTSGNQETQYF. DNA for the CDR3: TGTGCCACGACTAGCGGGAATCAAGAGACCCAGTACTTC.

This clone was seen only a few times. CDR3 bases: TGTGCCAGCAGCTTACATGAGGCGGGCAAGGAGACCCAGTACTTC. The encoded protein is CASSLHEAGKETQYF. V usage is TRBV7-8 and J usage is TRBJ2-5, with D maybe TRBD2 (5 bases). The germline V gene encodes CDR1 SGHVS and CDR2 FQNEAQ. V lost 2 bases to trimming and J lost 5 bases, with 15 bases between them. The CDR3 covers 15 residues.